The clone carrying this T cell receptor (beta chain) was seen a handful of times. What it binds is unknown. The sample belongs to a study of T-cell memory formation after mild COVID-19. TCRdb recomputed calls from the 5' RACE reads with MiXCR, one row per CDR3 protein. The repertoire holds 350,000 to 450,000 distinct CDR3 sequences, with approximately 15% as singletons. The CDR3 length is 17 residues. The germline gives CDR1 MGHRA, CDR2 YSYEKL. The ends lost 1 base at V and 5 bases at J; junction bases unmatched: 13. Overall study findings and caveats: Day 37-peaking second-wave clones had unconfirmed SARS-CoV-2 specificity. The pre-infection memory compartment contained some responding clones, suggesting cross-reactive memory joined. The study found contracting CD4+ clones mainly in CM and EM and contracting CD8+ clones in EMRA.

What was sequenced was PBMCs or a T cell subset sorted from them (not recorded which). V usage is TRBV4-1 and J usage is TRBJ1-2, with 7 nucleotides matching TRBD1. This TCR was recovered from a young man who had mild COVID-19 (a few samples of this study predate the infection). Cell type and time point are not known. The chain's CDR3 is CASSQAGGQGGRYGYTF. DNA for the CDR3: TGCGCCAGCAGCCAAGCTGGGGGGCAGGGGGGTAGATATGGCTACACCTTC.